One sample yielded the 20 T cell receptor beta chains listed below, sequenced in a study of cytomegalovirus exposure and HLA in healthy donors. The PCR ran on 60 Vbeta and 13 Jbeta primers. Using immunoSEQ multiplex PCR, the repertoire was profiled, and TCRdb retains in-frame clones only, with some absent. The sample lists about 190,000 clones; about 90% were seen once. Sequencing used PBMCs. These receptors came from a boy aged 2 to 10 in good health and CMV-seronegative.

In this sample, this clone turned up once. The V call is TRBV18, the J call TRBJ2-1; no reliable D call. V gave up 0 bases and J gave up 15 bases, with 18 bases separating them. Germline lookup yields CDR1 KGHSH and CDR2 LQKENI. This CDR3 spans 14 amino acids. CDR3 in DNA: TGTGCCAGCTCACCACCCGGCCTGCTAGAGCCGGGGTTCTTC. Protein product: CASSPPGLLEPGFF.

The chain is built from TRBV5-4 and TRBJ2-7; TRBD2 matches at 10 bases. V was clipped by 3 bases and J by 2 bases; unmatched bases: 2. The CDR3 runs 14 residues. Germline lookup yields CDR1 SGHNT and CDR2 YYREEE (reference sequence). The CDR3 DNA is TGTGCCAGCAGCTCAGCGGGAGGGCCCTACGAGCAGTACTTC. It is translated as CASSSAGGPYEQYF. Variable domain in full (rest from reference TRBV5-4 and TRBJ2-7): ETGVTQSPTHLIKTRGQQVTLRCSSQSGHNTVSWYQQALGQGPQFIFQYYREEENGRGNFPPRFSGLQFPNYSSELNVNALELDDSALYLCASSSAGGPYEQYFGPGTRLTVT.

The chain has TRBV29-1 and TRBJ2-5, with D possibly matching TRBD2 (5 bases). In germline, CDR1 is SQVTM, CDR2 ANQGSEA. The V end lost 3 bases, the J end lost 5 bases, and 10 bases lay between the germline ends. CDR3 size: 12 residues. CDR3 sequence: CSVEVSSETQYF. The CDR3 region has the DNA TGCAGCGTTGAGGTGTCTAGCGAGACCCAGTACTTC.

In DNA, the CDR3 is TGTGCCAGCAGCTCTACTGGGGGGTGGGTGGGAGAGCAGTACTTC. Translation: CASSSTGGWVGEQYF. This chain connects TRBV7-9 to TRBJ2-7, with D perhaps matching TRBD2 (6 bases). V was clipped by 4 bases and J by 7 bases, with 20 bases between them. This CDR3 is built from 15 residues. Germline CDR1 reads SEHNR; CDR2 reads FQNEAQ (reference sequence).

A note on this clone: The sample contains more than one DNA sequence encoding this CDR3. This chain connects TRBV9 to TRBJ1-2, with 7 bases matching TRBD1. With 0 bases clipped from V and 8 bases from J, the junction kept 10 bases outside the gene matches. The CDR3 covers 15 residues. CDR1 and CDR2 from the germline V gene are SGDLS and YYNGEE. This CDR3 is CASSVGSRGLDGYTF. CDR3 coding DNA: TGTGCCAGCAGCGTAGGTTCGAGGGGGCTAGACGGCTACACCTTC.

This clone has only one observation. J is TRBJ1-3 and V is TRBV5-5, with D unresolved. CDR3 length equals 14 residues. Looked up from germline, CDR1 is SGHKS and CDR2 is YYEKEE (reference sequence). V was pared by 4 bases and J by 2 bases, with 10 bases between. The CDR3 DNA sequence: TGTGCCAGCAGCCTGTACGGGGCTGGAAACACCATATATTTT. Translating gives CASSLYGAGNTIYF.

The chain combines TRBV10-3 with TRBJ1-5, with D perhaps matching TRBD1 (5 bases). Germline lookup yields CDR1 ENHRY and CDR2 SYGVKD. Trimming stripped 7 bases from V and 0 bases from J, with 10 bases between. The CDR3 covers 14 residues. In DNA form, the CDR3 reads TGTGCCATCAAGGGGCAGGATAGCAATCAGCCCCAGCATTTT. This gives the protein CAIKGQDSNQPQHF.

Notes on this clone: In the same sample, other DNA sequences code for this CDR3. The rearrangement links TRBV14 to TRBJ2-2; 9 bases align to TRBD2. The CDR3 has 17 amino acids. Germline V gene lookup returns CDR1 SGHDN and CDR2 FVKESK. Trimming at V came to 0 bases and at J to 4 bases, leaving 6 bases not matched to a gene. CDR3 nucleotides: TGTGCCAGCAGCCAAGAATTAGCAGCGGGGGGCACCGGGGAGCTGTTTTTT. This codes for CASSQELAAGGTGELFF.

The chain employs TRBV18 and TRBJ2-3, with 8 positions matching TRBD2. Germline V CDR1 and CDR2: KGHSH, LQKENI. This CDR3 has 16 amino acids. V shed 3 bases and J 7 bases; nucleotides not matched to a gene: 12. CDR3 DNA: TGTGCCAGCTCACCTACTACTAGCGGTCGGACTTATACGCAGTATTTT. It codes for CASSPTTSGRTYTQYF.

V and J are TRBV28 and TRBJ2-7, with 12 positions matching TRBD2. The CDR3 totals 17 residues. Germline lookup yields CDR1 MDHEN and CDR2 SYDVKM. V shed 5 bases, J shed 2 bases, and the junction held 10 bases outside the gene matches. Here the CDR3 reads CASSARLAGVGAYEQYF. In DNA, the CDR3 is TGTGCCAGCAGTGCGAGACTAGCGGGAGTGGGCGCCTACGAGCAGTACTTC.

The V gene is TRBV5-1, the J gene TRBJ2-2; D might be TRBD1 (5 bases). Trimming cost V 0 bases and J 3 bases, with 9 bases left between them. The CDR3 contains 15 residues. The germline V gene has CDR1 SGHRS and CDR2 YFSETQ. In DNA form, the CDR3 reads TGCGCCAGCAGCTTGGCCAGGGTAGACACCGGGGAGCTGTTTTTT. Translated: CASSLARVDTGELFF.

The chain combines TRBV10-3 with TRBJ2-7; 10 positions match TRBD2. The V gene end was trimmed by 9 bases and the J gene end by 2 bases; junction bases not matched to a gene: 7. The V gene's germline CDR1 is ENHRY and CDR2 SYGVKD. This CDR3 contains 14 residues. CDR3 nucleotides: TGTGCCATACAGGAGCGGGAGGGGCCCTACGAGCAGTACTTC. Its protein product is CAIQEREGPYEQYF.

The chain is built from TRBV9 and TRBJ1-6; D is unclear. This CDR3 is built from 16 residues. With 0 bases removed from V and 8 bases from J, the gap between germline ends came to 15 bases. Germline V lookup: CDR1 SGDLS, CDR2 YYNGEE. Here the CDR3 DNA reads TGTGCCAGCAGCGTAGGGATCAGTCTAGTAGATTCACCCCTCCACTTT. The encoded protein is CASSVGISLVDSPLHF.

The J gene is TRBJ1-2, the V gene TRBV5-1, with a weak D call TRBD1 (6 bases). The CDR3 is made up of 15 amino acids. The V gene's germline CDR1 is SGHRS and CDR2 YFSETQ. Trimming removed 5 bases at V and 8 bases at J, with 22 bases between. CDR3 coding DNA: TGCGCCAGCAGTTCCCGCGACAGGTTTTCAGGCGGCTACACCTTC. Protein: CASSSRDRFSGGYTF.

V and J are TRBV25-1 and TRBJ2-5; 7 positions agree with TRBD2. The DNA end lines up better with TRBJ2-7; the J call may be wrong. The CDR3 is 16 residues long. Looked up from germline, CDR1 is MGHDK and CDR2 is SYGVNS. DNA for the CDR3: TGTGCCAGCAGTCTGAATGTCCCCGGGGGGACCTACGAGCAGTACTTC. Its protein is CASSLNVPGGTYEQYF.

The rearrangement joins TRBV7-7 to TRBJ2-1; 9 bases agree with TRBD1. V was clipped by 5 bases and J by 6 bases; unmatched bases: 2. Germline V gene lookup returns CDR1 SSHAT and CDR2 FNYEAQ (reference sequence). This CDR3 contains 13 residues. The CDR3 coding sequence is TGTGCCAGCAGCACGACAGGGGGCAATGAGCAGTTCTTC. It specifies CASSTTGGNEQFF.

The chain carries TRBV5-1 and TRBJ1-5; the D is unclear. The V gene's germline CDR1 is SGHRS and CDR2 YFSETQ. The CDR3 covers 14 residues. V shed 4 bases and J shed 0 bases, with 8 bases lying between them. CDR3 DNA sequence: TGCGCCAGCAGCCCCGGAGGTAGCAATCAGCCCCAGCATTTT. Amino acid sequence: CASSPGGSNQPQHF.

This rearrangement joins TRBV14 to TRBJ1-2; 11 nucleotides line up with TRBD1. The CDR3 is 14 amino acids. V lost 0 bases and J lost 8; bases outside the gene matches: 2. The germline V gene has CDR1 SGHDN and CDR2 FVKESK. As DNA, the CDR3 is TGTGCCAGCAGCCAAGAGGACAGGGGGCAAGGCTACACCTTC. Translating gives CASSQEDRGQGYTF.

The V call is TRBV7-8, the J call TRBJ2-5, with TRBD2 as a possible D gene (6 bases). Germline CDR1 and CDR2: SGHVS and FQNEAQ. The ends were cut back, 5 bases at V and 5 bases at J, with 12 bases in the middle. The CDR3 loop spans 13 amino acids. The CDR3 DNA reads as TGTGCCAGCAGCCGACTAGTTTACGAGACCCAGTACTTC. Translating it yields CASSRLVYETQYF.

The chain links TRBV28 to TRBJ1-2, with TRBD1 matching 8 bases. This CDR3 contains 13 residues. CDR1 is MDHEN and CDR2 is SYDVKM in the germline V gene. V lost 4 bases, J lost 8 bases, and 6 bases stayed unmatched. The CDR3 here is CASSSGQGRGYTF. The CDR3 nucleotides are TGTGCCAGCAGTTCCGGACAGGGTAGAGGCTACACCTTC.